A single sample gave rise to the 32 T cell receptor beta chains below, sequenced in a study of CD8 T cells in ankylosing spondylitis. The study's findings and limits: It appeared that ankylosing spondylitis blood was characterized by a TCR beta motif of about eight highly homologous variants.

These receptors have no known antigen. TCRdb analysed the 5' RACE reads with MiXCR anew, one entry per CDR3 protein. The sample has hundreds of thousands of distinct CDR3 sequences, approximately 11% seen once. The sequencing sample was made of blood, either unsorted or a sorted T cell fraction (not recorded which). Receptors originate from a male donor with ankylosing spondylitis.

This sequence joins TRBV25-1 and TRBJ2-5, with 11 bases lining up with TRBD1. Losses at the gene ends were 6 bases for V and 4 bases for J; bases not matched to a gene: 7. There are 15 residues in the CDR3. The V gene's germline CDR1 is MGHDK and CDR2 SYGVNS. CDR3 nucleotides: TGTGCCAGCAGCTCGCCGGGACAGGGGGGAGAGACCCAGTACTTC. It yields the protein CASSSPGQGGETQYF.

This clonotype has ten or more counts. This sequence joins TRBV7-9 and TRBJ1-1; D is uncertain. Trimming removed 3 bases at V and 1 base at J, with 6 bases between. The germline CDR1 and CDR2 sequences are SEHNR and FQNEAQ (reference sequence). The CDR3 has 13 amino acids. The CDR3 spells CASSFNRNTEAFF. The CDR3 DNA reads TGTGCCAGCAGCTTTAACAGGAACACTGAAGCTTTCTTT.

The J gene is TRBJ2-1, the V gene TRBV20-1; 10 bases agree with TRBD2. This CDR3 is built from 14 residues. The V segment lost 3 bases and the J segment 7 bases; nucleotides outside the gene matches: 6. Germline V gene sequence: CDR1 DFQATT, CDR2 SNEGSKA (reference sequence). For the CDR3, the DNA is TGCAGTGCTAGTAGAGCGGGAGGGCCGAATGAGCAGTTCTTC. Translated: CSASRAGGPNEQFF.

The rearrangement uses TRBV7-2 and TRBJ2-4; possibly TRBD2 for D (6 bases). Germline V gene data show CDR1 as SGHTA and CDR2 as FQGNSA. The V end was cut by 2 bases, the J end by 12 bases, with 17 bases between. CDR3 length equals 14 residues. CDR3 nucleotides: TGTGCCAGCAGCTTAAGCCGGGCGGCGGGGAGTCAGTACTTC. Translating it yields CASSLSRAAGSQYF. The variable domain in full, with the rest retrieved from reference TRBV7-2 and TRBJ2-4, is GAGVSQSPSNKVTEKGKDVELRCDPISGHTALYWYRQSLGQGLEFLIYFQGNSAPDKSGLPSDRFSAERTGGSVSTLTIQRTQQEDSAVYLCASSLSRAAGSQYFGAGTRLSVL.

The CDR3 sequence: CASSLGERKADTQYF. The DNA for the CDR3 is TGTGCCAGCAGCTTGGGGGAAAGGAAGGCAGATACGCAGTATTTT. V is TRBV5-5 and J is TRBJ2-3; D is ambiguous. The CDR3 sequence is 15 residues long. The V gene lost 0 bases and the J gene lost 4 bases, with 12 bases spanning the gap. Germline V CDR1 and CDR2: SGHKS, YYEKEE (reference sequence).

This clonotype was seen a few times. The chain combines TRBV21-1 with TRBJ2-7; TRBD1 was called by the table and not checked on the DNA. TRBV21-1 has pseudogene status. The CDR3 runs to 15 residues. The CDR3 nucleotides are TGTGCCAGCAGAAAAAGAGAACAGGGACCCTACGAGCAGTACGTC. The encoded protein is CASRKREQGPYEQYV.

This chain connects TRBV2 to TRBJ2-7; 12 bases are shared with TRBD2. The CDR3 loop spans 15 amino acids. The germline V gene has CDR1 SNHLY and CDR2 FYNNEI. V lost 6 bases and J lost 7; bases outside the gene matches: 10. The CDR3 here is CASRALAGGPREQYF. The CDR3 nucleotides read TGTGCCAGCAGGGCTCTAGCGGGAGGGCCTCGGGAGCAGTACTTC.

The chain employs TRBV5-1 and TRBJ1-6, with D possibly being TRBD1 (6 bases). The CDR3 length is 15 residues. Trimming removed 0 bases from V and 6 bases from J, with 10 bases in between. Germline lookup yields CDR1 SGHRS and CDR2 YFSETQ. The CDR3 coding sequence is TGCGCCAGCAGCTTGGAAGGGGGAAGTAATTCACCCCTCCACTTT. Translating it yields CASSLEGGSNSPLHF.

The chain joins TRBV5-6 to TRBJ2-3; D uncertain. Germline V CDR1 and CDR2: SGHDT, YYEEEE. Trimming stripped 2 bases from V and 7 bases from J, with 14 bases between. The CDR3 contains 14 residues. The CDR3 nucleotides read TGTGCCAGCAGCTTCAGTGACTTTAGGTATACGCAGTATTTT. Translating gives CASSFSDFRYTQYF.

The chain employs TRBV7-2 and TRBJ1-2; D unclear. This CDR3 region has 15 residues. Germline V gene sequence: CDR1 SGHTA, CDR2 FQGNSA. V gave up 2 bases and J gave up 2 bases, with 12 bases separating them. The CDR3 loop is CASSLHGETNYGYTF. The CDR3, as DNA: TGTGCCAGCAGCTTACATGGGGAGACCAACTATGGCTACACCTTC.

The chain is built from TRBV27 and TRBJ2-2, with D perhaps matching TRBD1 or TRBD2 (6 bases each). The CDR3 has 17 amino acids. The germline CDR1 and CDR2 sequences are MNHEY and SMNVEV (reference sequence). V dropped 0 bases and J dropped 3 bases, with 14 bases sitting between them. CDR3 DNA sequence: TGTGCCAGCAGTTTATCGATTCCGGGGGCGCACACCGGGGAGCTGTTTTTT. Translation: CASSLSIPGAHTGELFF.

The chain uses TRBV4-1 and TRBJ1-4; possibly TRBD1 for D (6 bases). Trimming took 5 bases from V and 4 from J, leaving 17 bases between them. Per germline, CDR1 MGHRA and CDR2 YSYEKL. The CDR3 totals 16 residues. This CDR3 reads CASSSGARGFNEKLFF. The DNA for the CDR3 is TGCGCCAGCAGCTCGGGGGCCAGGGGATTTAATGAAAAACTGTTTTTT.

This clonotype was seen a handful of times. The V gene is TRBV15, the J gene TRBJ1-6; 7 nucleotides align to TRBD1. The J segment lost 5 bases and the V segment lost 1 base, leaving 5 bases of the junction unmatched. Germline CDR1 reads LNHNV; CDR2 reads YYDKDF (reference sequence). The CDR3 extends over 16 amino acids. CDR3 nucleotides: TGTGCCACCAGCAGAGCTACAGGGGTAGATAATTCACCCCTCCACTTT. This encodes CATSRATGVDNSPLHF. Drawing the rest from reference TRBV15 and TRBJ1-6, the complete variable domain is DAMVIQNPRYQVTQFGKPVTLSCSQTLNHNVMYWYQQKSSQAPKLLFHYYDKDFNNEADTPDNFQSRRPNTSFCFLDIRSPGLGDTAMYLCATSRATGVDNSPLHFGNGTRLTVT.

The chain couples TRBV7-9 to TRBJ2-7; D unclear. V lost 5 bases and J 1 base, leaving 15 bases between the germline ends. The CDR3 totals 15 residues. CDR1 is SEHNR, CDR2 FQNEAQ, per germline (reference sequence). The CDR3: CASSQPQAASYEQYF. CDR3 DNA: TGTGCCAGCAGCCAACCCCAGGCAGCGTCCTACGAGCAGTACTTC.

This clonotype was seen at least ten times. The gene calls are TRBV12-3 or TRBV12-4 and TRBJ2-1; D is perhaps TRBD1 (6 bases). Trimming removed 2 bases at V and 0 bases at J, with 8 bases between. The CDR3 spans 15 residues. CDR3 loop: CASSLLTGSYNEQFF. CDR3 in DNA: TGTGCCAGCAGTTTATTGACAGGCTCCTACAATGAGCAGTTCTTC.

V and J are TRBV11-2 and TRBJ1-3, with D unresolved. Trimming removed 2 bases from V and 0 bases from J, with 8 bases in between. CDR3 length: 15 residues. From germline, CDR1 is SGHAT and CDR2 FQNNGV. CDR3 sequence: CASSLPLNSGNTIYF. CDR3 coding DNA: TGTGCCAGCAGCTTACCCCTAAACTCTGGAAACACCATATATTTT.

The chain recombines TRBV5-4 with TRBJ2-1; possibly TRBD2 for D (5 bases). Germline CDR1 reads SGHNT; CDR2 reads YYREEE (reference sequence). CDR3 length: 16 residues. The V and J ends lost 4 bases and 0 bases respectively, with 14 bases between them. For the CDR3, the DNA is TGTGCCAGCAGCAGACCGTCTAGCCCCTCCTACAATGAGCAGTTCTTC. Translation gives CASSRPSSPSYNEQFF.

Here the CDR3 reads CASSLRTSVQFYEQYV. DNA of the CDR3: TGTGCCAGCAGTTTAAGGACTTCGGTGCAATTCTACGAGCAGTACGTC. The chain has TRBV12-3 or TRBV12-4 and TRBJ2-7; the D gene is possibly TRBD2 (5 bases). The germline V and J ends were trimmed by 2 bases and 3 bases, with 17 bases remaining between them. CDR3 length: 16 residues.

This clonotype occurred a few times. The chain recombines TRBV7-7 with TRBJ2-3; D may correspond to TRBD1 or TRBD2 (5 bases each). The ends were cut back, 5 bases at V and 2 bases at J, with 8 bases in the middle. CDR1 is SSHAT, CDR2 FNYEAQ, per germline (reference sequence). The CDR3 covers 13 residues. The CDR3 spells CASSRDATDTQYF. CDR3 coding DNA: TGTGCCAGCAGCCGGGACGCCACAGATACGCAGTATTTT.

The genes are TRBV7-2 and TRBJ1-5, with a possible D match to TRBD1 (6 bases). The CDR3 is made up of 16 amino acids. Trimming removed 1 base at V and 2 bases at J, with 12 bases between. Germline CDR1 is SGHTA and CDR2 is FQGNSA. The CDR3: CASSLEGGSGNQPQHF. Written as DNA, the CDR3 is TGTGCCAGCAGCTTAGAGGGGGGCAGCGGCAATCAGCCCCAGCATTTT.

This chain joins TRBV11-2 and TRBJ2-7, with D possibly TRBD2 on 5 matching bases. Looked up from germline, CDR1 is SGHAT and CDR2 is FQNNGV. The CDR3 has 13 amino acids. V was cut by 8 bases and J by 0 bases, with 11 bases left in between. The CDR3 is CASGRASSYEQYV. Written as DNA, the CDR3 is TGTGCCAGCGGGAGAGCGAGCTCCTACGAGCAGTACGTC.

The chain combines TRBV20-1 with TRBJ2-7, with 7 bases lining up with TRBD1. Trimming took 2 bases from V and 0 from J; bases not matched to a gene: 10. The CDR3 spans 16 residues. Germline V lookup: CDR1 DFQATT, CDR2 SNEGSKA (reference sequence). The CDR3 region is CSARPPGQTLSYEQYF. The CDR3, as DNA: TGCAGTGCTAGACCACCGGGACAGACCCTCTCCTACGAGCAGTACTTC.

J is TRBJ2-7 and V is TRBV20-1; 8 nucleotides line up with TRBD2. The length of the CDR3 is 16 residues. Germline V gene data show CDR1 as DFQATT and CDR2 as SNEGSKA (reference sequence). J lost 4 bases, V lost 6 bases, and 17 bases had no gene match. The CDR3 loop is CSAPPPALAGPYEQYF. CDR3 bases: TGCAGTGCCCCCCCGCCGGCTCTAGCGGGCCCATACGAGCAGTACTTC.

The chain carries TRBV30 and TRBJ2-5, with no clear D. V lost 8 bases to trimming and J lost 5 bases, with 12 bases between them. The CDR3 is 11 residues long. In germline, CDR1 is GTSNPN, CDR2 SVGIG (reference sequence). CDR3 in amino acids: CAGTRRETQYF. CDR3 bases: TGTGCCGGCACCAGACGGGAGACCCAGTACTTC.

The chain couples TRBV7-7 to TRBJ2-1; no clear D gene. CDR1 and CDR2 (germline): SSHAT, FNYEAQ (reference sequence). Trimming removed 4 bases from V and 5 bases from J, with 9 bases in between. The CDR3 totals 13 residues. CDR3 bases: TGTGCCAGCAGCTCGGGTATGAACAATGAGCAGTTCTTC. Its translation: CASSSGMNNEQFF.

V and J are TRBV2 and TRBJ2-2, with D perhaps TRBD1 or TRBD2 (5 bases each). Germline CDR1 and CDR2: SNHLY and FYNNEI. The CDR3 is 18 residues long. Trimming took off 8 bases at V and 8 bases at J, with 30 bases between the two ends. In DNA, the CDR3 is TGTGCCAGCCGCTCGGGGCCCACAGAATTATTCTCCGGAGGGGAGCTGTTTTTT. Its protein product is CASRSGPTELFSGGELFF.

This chain joins TRBV20-1 and TRBJ2-3; TRBD2 matches at 13 bases. The CDR3 runs 15 residues. The V gene's germline CDR1 is DFQATT and CDR2 SNEGSKA (reference sequence). Trimming took 4 bases from V and 4 from J; bases not matched to a gene: 5. CDR3: CSATRTSGSSDTQYF. CDR3 coding DNA: TGCAGTGCTACTCGGACTAGCGGGAGCTCAGATACGCAGTATTTT.

The V and J genes are TRBV27 and TRBJ2-1; 13 nucleotides match TRBD2. Germline V CDR1 and CDR2: MNHEY, SMNVEV (reference sequence). The CDR3 sequence is 17 residues long. The V segment lost 5 bases and the J segment 0 bases; nucleotides outside the gene matches: 4. The CDR3 spells CASSTRTSGSSYNEQFF. CDR3 DNA sequence: TGTGCCAGCAGTACACGGACTAGCGGGAGCTCCTACAATGAGCAGTTCTTC.

V usage is TRBV30 and J usage is TRBJ2-7, with 9 bases identical to TRBD1. The germline V gene encodes CDR1 GTSNPN and CDR2 SVGIG (reference sequence). The CDR3 spans 14 residues. Unmatched junction bases numbered 8, after V lost 3 bases and J lost 5 bases. Here the CDR3 reads CAWRGRDRDHEQYF. The CDR3, as DNA: TGTGCCTGGAGGGGTAGGGACAGGGACCACGAGCAGTACTTC.

This clonotype was seen once. The chain recombines TRBV30 with TRBJ2-2, with 7 bases fitting TRBD2. Germline CDR1 and CDR2: GTSNPN and SVGIG (reference sequence). Trimming cost V 4 bases and J 2 bases; bases outside gene matches: 4. This CDR3 is 14 amino acids long. CDR3 in amino acids: CAWKWEGNTGELFF. In DNA form, the CDR3 reads TGTGCCTGGAAGTGGGAGGGCAACACCGGGGAGCTGTTTTTT.

The V call is TRBV29-1, the J call TRBJ1-1; 7 bases are a match to TRBD1. Trimming cost V 7 bases and J 1 base; bases outside gene matches: 3. The CDR3 runs 12 residues. The germline gives CDR1 SQVTM, CDR2 ANQGSEA. CDR3 nucleotides: TGCAGCGCTTGGACAGGGAACACTGAAGCTTTCTTT. Its protein is CSAWTGNTEAFF.

Comments on this clonotype: Being one base from a much bigger clone, this may be a read error. V is TRBV29-1 and J is TRBJ2-7; D unclear. The CDR3 extends over 15 amino acids. The germline V gene has CDR1 SQVTM and CDR2 ANQGSEA. This chain's CDR3 is CTTSSGDPRGYGQYV. CDR3 coding DNA: TGCACCACATCGTCGGGCGATCCAAGAGGCTACGGGCAGTACGTC.